This T cell receptor (beta chain) was obtained from a study of blood T cell repertoires in COVID-19. Sequencing used immunoSEQ multiplex PCR; TCRdb keeps in-frame clones, though not all of them. There are about 72,000 clones in the sample; 88% occur only once, and around 30% lies in the top ten. The CDR3 has 13 residues. Trimming took off 3 bases at V and 4 bases at J, with 9 bases between the two ends. This rearrangement joins TRBV12-3 or TRBV12-4 to TRBJ1-2; D uncertain. Sequenced sample: peripheral blood. The source of this sequence is a man aged 50-60 years with acute or convalescent COVID-19. The CDR3 DNA reads as TGTGCCAGCAGTTTTGGTGAGGTCTATGGCTACACCTTC. Translated, it gives CASSFGEVYGYTF.